Listed here are 13 T cell receptor beta chains from one sample, sequenced in a study of T-cell reconstitution after alpha-beta-depleted transplantation in children. The TCRbeta library incorporated unique molecular identifiers. A single record per CDR3 protein comes from TCRdb applying MiXCR to the PCR reads. The table records approximately 82,000 distinct CDR3 sequences, 15% to 19% of them present only once. This material consisted of PBMCs, mostly from graft donor cells, taken 180 days after TCRalphabeta/CD19-depleted stem cell transplant. These receptors were taken from a male patient aged 2 to 10 who had a stem cell transplant for acute lymphoblastic leukemia, so the T cells may come from the graft donor.

This clonotype was counted between two and nine times. V and J are TRBV20-1 and TRBJ2-3, with 11 positions matching TRBD2. Looked up from germline, CDR1 is DFQATT and CDR2 is SNEGSKA (reference sequence). CDR3 length: 17 residues. Unmatched junction bases numbered 7, after V lost 0 bases and J lost 2 bases. The CDR3 spells CSARDRVAGGLTDTQYF. CDR3 DNA: TGCAGTGCTAGAGATCGGGTAGCGGGGGGGCTCACAGATACGCAGTATTTT.

The V and J genes are TRBV10-1 and TRBJ2-5; 8 nucleotides match TRBD2. Per the germline V gene, CDR1 is WNHNN and CDR2 is SYGVQD (reference sequence). V was clipped by 8 bases and J by 3 bases; unmatched bases: 8. The CDR3 length is 14 residues. Here the CDR3 reads CASARGGPEETQYF. In DNA form, the CDR3 reads TGCGCCAGCGCTCGCGGGGGGCCAGAAGAGACCCAGTACTTC.

In this sample, this clonotype turned up a few times. The chain combines TRBV9 with TRBJ1-2; tentative D call: TRBD1 (6 bases). Germline values: CDR1 SGDLS, CDR2 YYNGEE. With 0 bases removed from V and 6 bases from J, the gap between germline ends came to 9 bases. The CDR3 consists of 13 residues. CDR3 amino acids: CASSVAGVDGYTF. The CDR3 DNA reads TGTGCCAGCAGCGTAGCAGGGGTTGATGGCTACACCTTC.

The table lists this clonotype with many counts. The CDR3 sequence: CSARRVVGNQPQHF. DNA for the CDR3: TGCAGTGCTCGCAGGGTGGTGGGCAATCAGCCCCAGCATTTT. The chain has TRBV20-1 and TRBJ1-5; D is possibly TRBD1 (5 bases). Per germline, CDR1 DFQATT and CDR2 SNEGSKA (reference sequence). The CDR3 is 14 amino acids. V was shortened by 5 bases and J by 2 bases, with 13 bases between the two germline ends.

V is TRBV13 and J is TRBJ2-5; 12 bases match TRBD2. V dropped 5 bases and J dropped 3; count of bases not matched to a gene: 13. Germline CDR1 reads PRHDT; CDR2 reads FYEKMQ (reference sequence). CDR3 length: 18 amino acids. The CDR3 reads CASSASSRTSGVEETQYF. CDR3 coding DNA: TGTGCCAGCAGCGCCTCTTCCAGGACTAGCGGGGTTGAAGAGACCCAGTACTTC.

The genes are TRBV20-1 and TRBJ1-2; the D gene is possibly TRBD1 (5 bases). The CDR3 length is 12 residues. V shed 3 bases and J shed 4 bases, with 9 bases lying between them. CDR1 DFQATT and CDR2 SNEGSKA come from the germline V gene (reference sequence). CDR3 region: CSARVTAYGYTF. In DNA form, the CDR3 reads TGCAGTGCTAGGGTGACAGCCTATGGCTACACCTTC.

V gene TRBV12-3 or TRBV12-4 combines with J gene TRBJ1-1, with D uncertain. V lost 6 bases, J lost 1 base, and 12 bases lay in between. This CDR3 has 14 residues. The CDR3 DNA reads TGTGCCAGCAGACCCCTAAGAGGGAACACTGAAGCTTTCTTT. Residues: CASRPLRGNTEAFF.

In its sample, this clonotype was seen a few times. The chain employs TRBV20-1 and TRBJ1-1; D is possibly TRBD1 (5 bases). Germline lookup yields CDR1 DFQATT and CDR2 SNEGSKA (reference sequence). The CDR3 length is 13 residues. Trimming cost V 3 bases and J 4 bases, with 12 bases left between them. CDR3 loop: CSASFPGVTEAFF. The CDR3, as DNA: TGCAGTGCTAGTTTTCCGGGGGTCACTGAAGCTTTCTTT.

This clonotype has only a few counts. The chain joins TRBV15 to TRBJ2-2; 7 bases match TRBD2. Germline values: CDR1 LNHNV, CDR2 YYDKDF (reference sequence). V gave up 0 bases and J gave up 6 bases; unmatched junction bases: 1. The CDR3 runs to 14 residues. The CDR3 DNA follows: TGTGCCACCAGCAGAGATGGGGGGGCCGGGGAGCTGTTTTTT. Protein product: CATSRDGGAGELFF.

In this sample, this clonotype turned up a few times. This chain links TRBV20-1 with TRBJ2-7; 10 nucleotides line up with TRBD1. The V and J ends lost 1 base and 4 bases, in that order; junction bases with no gene match: 4. This CDR3 has 14 residues. Germline CDR1 DFQATT, CDR2 SNEGSKA (reference sequence). DNA for the CDR3: TGCAGTGCTAGAGTTGAGGACAGGGGGTACGAGCAGTACTTC. Its translation: CSARVEDRGYEQYF.

V usage is TRBV7-7 and J usage is TRBJ2-1; D remains ambiguous. V was shortened by 5 bases and J by 7 bases, with 12 bases between the two germline ends. CDR3 length equals 13 residues. Germline V gene data show CDR1 as SSHAT and CDR2 as FNYEAQ (reference sequence). For the CDR3, the DNA is TGTGCCAGCAGCCCGTCAGTCCGGAATGAGCAGTTCTTC. The encoded protein is CASSPSVRNEQFF.

This clonotype was counted a few times. The chain joins TRBV29-1 to TRBJ1-1; possible D gene TRBD1, 6 bases. Germline V gene sequence: CDR1 SQVTM, CDR2 ANQGSEA. CDR3 length: 15 residues. V was pared by 6 bases and J by 0 bases, with 17 bases between. The CDR3 DNA reads TGCAGCGTCAGGCCACAGGGTAGGCTGAACACTGAAGCTTTCTTT. It translates to CSVRPQGRLNTEAFF.

This clonotype occurred a few times. The V call is TRBV4-1, the J call TRBJ2-5; no reliable D call. This CDR3 contains 13 residues. Germline CDR1 MGHRA, CDR2 YSYEKL. V was cut by 1 base and J by 4 bases, with 7 bases left in between. The CDR3 DNA is TGCGCCAGCAGCCAAGTTTTTCGAGAGACCCAGTACTTC. Translation: CASSQVFRETQYF.